The clone carrying this TCR beta chain was found many times. The antigen is not known. The record originates from a study of Graves' ophthalmopathy and Graves' hyperthyroidism. Overall study findings and caveats: Blood also harbored most expanded thyroid clonotypes above 0.001 frequency.

None of the included patients had other autoimmune diseases, uncontrolled infections, pregnancy or lactation, as these led to exclusion. The ends were cut back, 4 bases at V and 4 bases at J, with 14 bases in the middle. Germline CDR1 ENHRY, CDR2 SYGVKD. CDR3 size: 14 residues. Scientists amplified the TCR beta CDR3 regions from RNA transcripts. HTBI primers were employed in first-round RT-PCR, then a second-round multiplex PCR followed. TCRdb fed the multiplex PCR reads into MiXCR, producing one record per CDR3 protein. The sample includes a few hundred thousand distinct CDR3 sequences, around 18% of them seen just once.

This TCR was sampled from a woman aged 18 to 35 with Graves' ophthalmopathy. The specimen was peripheral blood. The gene calls are TRBV10-3 and TRBJ2-7; tentative D call: TRBD2 (6 bases). The DNA for the CDR3 is TGTGCCATCAGTGGGGGACTCTCGGTGTACGAGCAGTACTTC. Encoded protein: CAISGGLSVYEQYF.